Below, one T cell receptor beta chain is given with its context. What it recognizes is unknown. The CDR3 contains 13 residues. CDR1 and CDR2 from the germline V gene are SNHLY and FYNNEI. The trim removed 8 bases at V and 4 bases at J, leaving 6 bases unmatched. This entry comes from a study of a mutant IDH1 vaccine in newly diagnosed glioma. Regarding time point: week 35, safety follow-up. Every vaccination contained 300 ug of the mutant IDH1 20-mer peptide and was paired with topical imiquimod. There were eight vaccinations for patients, given in weeks 1, 3, 5, 7, 11, 15, 19 and 23. Measured with immunoSEQ multiplex PCR; TCRdb has only the in-frame clones, and not every one. Here the sample spans under 60,000 clones, about 82% being singletons.

This chain uses TRBV2 with TRBJ2-5; 8 bases agree with TRBD2. The sequence derives from a middle-aged man with glioma. The sequencing here drew on PBMCs, taken from a glioma patient whose treatment included an IDH1 peptide vaccine. For the CDR3, the DNA is TGTGCCAGCCGGGGGGGGGCTGGAGAGACCCAGTACTTC. Its translation: CASRGGAGETQYF.